These T cell receptor beta chains were read from a single sample in a study of blood T cell repertoires in COVID-19. Sequenced by immunoSEQ multiplex PCR; TCRdb stores in-frame clones only, minus some. The sample records 250,000 to 300,000 clones, roughly 90% being singletons. Sequencing input: peripheral blood. All receptors derive from a woman in her thirties with active or convalescent COVID-19. The CDR3 runs from the conserved cysteine through the conserved F or W. A D gene is named only where the DNA matches it firmly. Clone sizes are given selectively: once, few, many, or a class where the clone is expanded.

J: TRBJ2-1; V: TRBV20-1; D: -; size: few; DNA: TGCAGTGCTAGTTGGTCGGGGACTGGTGAGCAGTTCTTC; CDR3: CSASWSGTGEQFF
J: TRBJ1-4; V: TRBV7-2; D: -; size: -; DNA: TGTGCCAGCGGTACTTGGGACACCGAAAAACTGTTTTTT; CDR3: CASGTWDTEKLFF
J: TRBJ1-5; V: TRBV19; D: -; size: -; DNA: TGTGCCTCCGCCGGGGGGCAGCCCCAGCATTTT; CDR3: CASAGGQPQHF
J: TRBJ2-1; V: TRBV11-3; D: TRBD2; size: once; DNA: TGTGCCAGCAGCTCAGCGGGGGGGCCAGTAGGCGAGCAGTTCTTC; CDR3: CASSSAGGPVGEQFF
J: TRBJ1-4; V: TRBV14; D: -; size: -; DNA: TGTGCCAGCAGCCTACAGGGAAGGGCGAATGAAAAACTGTTTTTT; CDR3: CASSLQGRANEKLFF
J: TRBJ2-7; V: TRBV9; D: TRBD2; size: -; DNA: TGTGCCAGCAGCGTAGGCGGGGGAAATACCTACGAGCAGTACTTC; CDR3: CASSVGGGNTYEQYF
J: TRBJ1-3; V: TRBV7-9; D: -; size: few; DNA: TGTGCCAGCAGAGCTGAAGGAAACACCATATATTTT; CDR3: CASRAEGNTIYF
J: TRBJ2-3; V: TRBV9; D: -; size: once; DNA: TGTGCCAGCAGCGACACGGACAGAAACACAGATACGCAGTATTTT; CDR3: CASSDTDRNTDTQYF
J: TRBJ1-2; V: TRBV19; D: -; size: -; DNA: TGTGCCAGTAGTATCCCAGGGTCCCTCTCGGACTACACCTTC; CDR3: CASSIPGSLSDYTF
J: TRBJ1-4; V: TRBV24-1; D: -; size: -; DNA: TGTGCCACCAGTGACAGGGCTAATGAAAAACTGTTTTTT; CDR3: CATSDRANEKLFF